One and the same sample provided the 15 T cell receptor beta chains below, sequenced in a study of cytomegalovirus exposure and HLA in healthy donors. The PCR had 60 Vbeta and 13 Jbeta primers. Sequencing used immunoSEQ multiplex PCR; TCRdb keeps in-frame clones, though not all of them. The sample includes roughly 250,000 clones, 70% to 90% seen only once; the top ten take 2% to 2.5%. The sequencing input was PBMCs. The receptors were sampled from a woman aged 35 to 49 in good health and CMV-seropositive.

The chain uses TRBV2 and TRBJ2-2, with D possibly matching TRBD2 (7 bases). Trimming shortened V by 6 bases and J by 1 base, and 9 bases separated the two germline ends. Germline V lookup: CDR1 SNHLY, CDR2 FYNNEI. This CDR3 spans 14 amino acids. CDR3: CASRGGGNTGELFF. The CDR3 DNA sequence: TGTGCCAGCAGAGGGGGGGGGAACACCGGGGAGCTGTTTTTT.

The count of this clone is one. The rearrangement joins TRBV2 to TRBJ2-7; TRBD2 is a possible D gene (5 bases). Trimming removed 4 bases at V and 3 bases at J, with 10 bases between. CDR1 is SNHLY, CDR2 FYNNEI, per germline. The CDR3 sequence is 13 residues long. CDR3 loop: CASSVDGNYEQYF. The CDR3 DNA follows: TGTGCCAGCAGTGTCGACGGGAACTACGAGCAGTACTTC.

V is TRBV19 and J is TRBJ1-3; 7 bases match TRBD1. CDR3 size: 14 residues. With 3 bases clipped from V and 2 bases from J, the junction kept 1 base outside the gene matches. From germline, CDR1 is LNHDA and CDR2 SQIVND (reference sequence). Here the CDR3 DNA reads TGTGCCAGTAGTATCACAGGGGCTGGAAACACCATATATTTT. Translated: CASSITGAGNTIYF. The entire variable domain, with the rest obtained from reference TRBV19 and TRBJ1-3, is as follows: DGGITQSPKYLFRKEGQNVTLSCEQNLNHDAMYWYRQDPGQGLRLIYYSQIVNDFQKGDIAEGYSVSREKKESFPLTVTSAQKNPTAFYLCASSITGAGNTIYFGEGSWLTVV.

The chain recombines TRBV7-9 with TRBJ2-7, with a possible D match to TRBD1 (6 bases). Per the germline V gene, CDR1 is SEHNR and CDR2 is FQNEAQ (reference sequence). Trimming shortened V by 6 bases and J by 2 bases, and 14 bases separated the two germline ends. This CDR3 has 14 residues. The CDR3 protein is CASSPTGLAYEQYF. DNA of the CDR3: TGTGCCAGCAGTCCAACAGGGCTGGCCTACGAGCAGTACTTC. Variable domain in full (rest from reference TRBV7-9 and TRBJ2-7): DTGVSQNPRHKITKRGQNVTFRCDPISEHNRLYWYRQTLGQGPEFLTYFQNEAQLEKSRLLSDRFSAERPKGSFSTLEIQRTEQGDSAMYLCASSPTGLAYEQYFGPGTRLTVT.

The J gene is TRBJ2-3, the V gene TRBV9; TRBD2 matches at 9 bases. This CDR3 is built from 15 residues. V dropped 3 bases and J dropped 4; count of bases not matched to a gene: 6. Germline lookup yields CDR1 SGDLS and CDR2 YYNGEE. CDR3 loop: CASSAPTSGADTQYF. The CDR3 DNA is TGTGCCAGCAGCGCCCCGACTAGCGGCGCAGATACGCAGTATTTT.

The chain employs TRBV29-1 and TRBJ2-1; 7 bases are shared with TRBD1. The CDR3 contains 15 residues. Per germline, CDR1 SQVTM and CDR2 ANQGSEA. After removal of 3 bases from V and 2 bases from J, the junction contained 7 bases not matched to a gene. As DNA, the CDR3 is TGCAGCGTTGATGGGGCCGGGACAGCCTACAATGAGCAGTTCTTC. Its translation: CSVDGAGTAYNEQFF.

The gene calls are TRBV28 and TRBJ1-6; maybe TRBD1 (5 bases). Germline V gives CDR1 MDHEN, CDR2 SYDVKM. The CDR3 runs to 15 residues. Trimming left V 2 bases short and J 5 bases short, with 10 bases between. In DNA form, the CDR3 reads TGTGCCAGCAGTTTAGGGGGGGACCATAATTCACCCCTCCACTTT. Its translation is CASSLGGDHNSPLHF.

V and J are TRBV7-7 and TRBJ2-3; D is perhaps TRBD2 (5 bases). The CDR3 totals 14 residues. Germline V gives CDR1 SSHAT, CDR2 FNYEAQ (reference sequence). With 6 bases removed from V and 2 bases from J, the gap between germline ends came to 12 bases. CDR3 sequence reads: CASSPGSNTDTQYF. DNA for the CDR3: TGTGCCAGCAGTCCGGGATCAAACACAGATACGCAGTATTTT.

The V and J genes are TRBV29-1 and TRBJ2-4; weak D call: TRBD2 (6 bases). CDR1 SQVTM and CDR2 ANQGSEA come from the germline V gene. This CDR3 contains 11 residues. Trimming left V 4 bases short and J 12 bases short, with 13 bases between. CDR3 sequence: CSVGQEGSQYF. CDR3 coding DNA: TGCAGCGTTGGCCAGGAGGGCAGTCAGTACTTC.

The chain couples TRBV29-1 to TRBJ2-5; D might be TRBD1 (5 bases). The V and J ends lost 4 bases and 1 base respectively, with 16 bases between them. This CDR3 has 15 residues. The germline V gene has CDR1 SQVTM and CDR2 ANQGSEA. CDR3 sequence (DNA): TGCAGCGTTGGTTTGGGGCTCGTAGTCCAAGAGACCCAGTACTTC. This codes for CSVGLGLVVQETQYF.

The chain employs TRBV7-6 and TRBJ2-2; D gene unclear. Germline V gives CDR1 SGHVS, CDR2 FNYEAQ. Trimming removed 5 bases from V and 8 bases from J, with 12 bases in between. This CDR3 is 13 amino acids long. CDR3 in DNA: TGTGCCAGCAGCCCAATGAGCTCAGGGGAGCTGTTTTTT. The encoded protein is CASSPMSSGELFF.

The rearrangement uses TRBV28 and TRBJ1-2, with TRBD1 identical over 8 bases. The V segment lost 5 bases and the J segment 1 base; nucleotides outside the gene matches: 12. The CDR3 length is 17 residues. CDR1 MDHEN and CDR2 SYDVKM come from the germline V gene. This chain's CDR3 is CASSLPQGATLNYGYTF. The CDR3 DNA is TGTGCCAGCAGTCTACCGCAGGGGGCTACCCTTAACTATGGCTACACCTTC.

The V call is TRBV9, the J call TRBJ2-7, with a weak D call TRBD2 (6 bases). The CDR3 spans 14 residues. The V and J ends lost 4 bases and 2 bases respectively, with 13 bases between them. Germline V gives CDR1 SGDLS, CDR2 YYNGEE. The CDR3: CASSSGTATYEQYF. The CDR3 coding sequence is TGTGCCAGCAGCTCCGGGACTGCAACCTACGAGCAGTACTTC.

The chain uses TRBV5-1 and TRBJ2-3; 13 bases map to TRBD2. Germline V gene sequence: CDR1 SGHRS, CDR2 YFSETQ. V gave up 0 bases and J gave up 3 bases; unmatched junction bases: 4. The CDR3 extends over 17 amino acids. CDR3 residues: CASSLVPTSGGTDTQYF. CDR3 coding DNA: TGCGCCAGCAGCTTGGTACCGACTAGCGGGGGGACAGATACGCAGTATTTT.

The gene calls are TRBV23-1 and TRBJ2-2, with unresolved D. TRBV23-1 is an ORF for which the function is uncertain. The length of the CDR3 is 15 residues. Trimming stripped 4 bases from V and 4 bases from J, with 13 bases between. CDR3 sequence (DNA): TGCGCCAGCAGTCCCCGCCATTACTTCACCGGGGAGCTGTTTTTT. Its protein product is CASSPRHYFTGELFF.